This passage covers 30 T cell receptor beta chains from one sample sequenced in a study of blood T cell repertoires in COVID-19. Generated by immunoSEQ multiplex PCR, the TCRdb table keeps only in-frame clones and is missing some. Here the sample spans 200,000 to 250,000 clones, 70% to 90% being singletons. Sequenced material: peripheral blood. The receptors shown here come from a man younger than 40 with COVID-19, enrolled during active disease.

The rearrangement links TRBV24-1 to TRBJ1-5, with 8 bases identical to TRBD1. The CDR3 length is 16 residues. V shed 10 bases and J 2 bases; nucleotides not matched to a gene: 12. In germline, CDR1 is KGHDR, CDR2 SFDVKD. This CDR3 is CATSPSGTGGNQPQHF. The CDR3 coding sequence is TGTGCCACTTCCCCCTCCGGGACAGGCGGCAATCAGCCCCAGCATTTT.

The chain employs TRBV24-1 and TRBJ2-5; D might be TRBD1 (5 bases). The length of the CDR3 is 15 residues. Germline values: CDR1 KGHDR, CDR2 SFDVKD. Deletions cut 8 bases from V and 3 bases from J, with 18 bases between. The CDR3 DNA reads as TGTGCCACCAACCTCCGGCAGGGTTTGGAAGAGACCCAGTACTTC. Translation: CATNLRQGLEETQYF.

CDR3 coding DNA: TGTGCCAGCAGCTCTGGGGGACTAGCGGGGGTACCTTCCTACGAGCAGTACTTC. It encodes CASSSGGLAGVPSYEQYF. The genes are TRBV7-2 and TRBJ2-7, with 14 nucleotides matching TRBD2. The trim removed 4 bases at V and 1 base at J, leaving 9 bases unmatched. This CDR3 comprises 18 residues. CDR1 is SGHTA and CDR2 is FQGNSA in the germline V gene.

The gene calls are TRBV30 and TRBJ1-2; unclear D gene. The CDR3 is 13 amino acids. V lost 4 bases and J 5 bases, leaving 14 bases between the germline ends. CDR1 and CDR2 from the germline V gene are GTSNPN and SVGIG (reference sequence). This chain's CDR3 is CAWIGGVAYGYTF. Written as DNA, the CDR3 is TGTGCCTGGATAGGTGGAGTAGCATATGGCTACACCTTC.

This clone was counted once. The CDR3 DNA follows: TGTGCCAGCAGCTTCGGACAGACGACATATAATTCACCCCTCCACTTT. It encodes CASSFGQTTYNSPLHF. The chain recombines TRBV6-2 or TRBV6-3 with TRBJ1-6, with D perhaps TRBD1 (6 bases). Trimming removed 6 bases at V and 4 bases at J, with 16 bases between. Germline-derived CDR1 and CDR2 are MNHEY and SVGEGT. The CDR3 has 16 amino acids.

The genes are TRBV29-1 and TRBJ1-1; D possibly corresponds to TRBD1 (5 bases). V dropped 4 bases and J dropped 1 base, with 13 bases sitting between them. The CDR3 has 14 amino acids. Per the germline V gene, CDR1 is SQVTM and CDR2 is ANQGSEA. The CDR3 DNA follows: TGCAGCGTTGGGGGGGTTGACCCGAACACTGAAGCTTTCTTT. This gives the protein CSVGGVDPNTEAFF.

This CDR3 reads CASSVTRRQGPHSNQPQHF. The CDR3 bases are TGTGCCAGCAGCGTAACCCGAAGACAGGGGCCTCATAGCAATCAGCCCCAGCATTTT. The gene calls are TRBV11-2 and TRBJ1-5; the match to TRBD1 covers 8 bases. CDR3 size: 19 residues. Trimming cost V 5 bases and J 0 bases; bases outside gene matches: 15. Germline V gene lookup returns CDR1 SGHAT and CDR2 FQNNGV.

The rearrangement joins TRBV7-9 to TRBJ1-5; possibly TRBD1 for D (5 bases). This CDR3 is 16 amino acids long. The germline gives CDR1 SEHNR, CDR2 FQNEAQ (reference sequence). V lost 4 bases, J lost 9 bases, and 22 bases lay in between. Here the CDR3 reads CASSSDRDGGFGPQHF. The CDR3 DNA is TGTGCCAGCAGCTCCGACCGGGACGGGGGATTTGGGCCCCAGCATTTT.

The V gene is TRBV6-5, the J gene TRBJ2-7; tentative D call: TRBD1 (6 bases). The germline CDR1 and CDR2 sequences are MNHEY and SVGAGI. Trimming took 6 bases from V and 3 from J, leaving 18 bases between them. There are 15 residues in the CDR3. CDR3 in DNA: TGTGCCAGCAGGATAGGGGGAAGTAACTTCTACGAGCAGTACTTC. Translation gives CASRIGGSNFYEQYF.

The rearrangement joins TRBV4-3 to TRBJ2-1; 11 nucleotides match TRBD2. Germline V gene lookup returns CDR1 LGHNA and CDR2 YSLEER. This CDR3 region has 16 residues. The V gene end was trimmed by 5 bases and the J gene end by 7 bases; junction bases not matched to a gene: 10. This CDR3 is CASSSSGSGGANEQFF. The DNA for the CDR3 is TGCGCCAGCAGCTCCTCGGGTAGCGGGGGGGCTAATGAGCAGTTCTTC.

The chain recombines TRBV19 with TRBJ1-4, with D possibly TRBD1 on 5 matching bases. The CDR3 consists of 19 residues. Germline values: CDR1 LNHDA, CDR2 SQIVND (reference sequence). The ends were cut back, 5 bases at V and 0 bases at J, with 22 bases in the middle. CDR3 sequence: CASSSKAHGTDATNEKLFF. The DNA for the CDR3 is TGTGCCAGTAGTTCCAAAGCGCACGGGACTGATGCAACTAATGAAAAACTGTTTTTT.

The CDR3 DNA reads TGTGCCATCAGTGACCAGCAGGGCAAAGGGGAGCTGTTTTTT. Its translation is CAISDQQGKGELFF. J is TRBJ2-2 and V is TRBV10-3, with D maybe TRBD1 (5 bases). This CDR3 has 14 residues. The germline gives CDR1 ENHRY, CDR2 SYGVKD. V was cut by 3 bases and J by 8 bases, with 13 bases left in between.

This sequence joins TRBV19 and TRBJ1-4; 7 bases align to TRBD1. Losses at the gene ends were 9 bases for V and 0 bases for J; bases not matched to a gene: 4. This CDR3 is built from 14 residues. Germline assignment: CDR1 LNHDA and CDR2 SQIVND (reference sequence). Written as DNA, the CDR3 is TGTGCCAGCTCGGACAGGTCAACTAATGAAAAACTGTTTTTT. Protein sequence: CASSDRSTNEKLFF.

In this sample, this clone turned up a few times. The V and J genes are TRBV30 and TRBJ1-5; D remains ambiguous. V was shortened by 4 bases and J by 2 bases, with 15 bases between the two germline ends. CDR1 is GTSNPN and CDR2 is SVGIG in the germline V gene (reference sequence). This CDR3 is built from 15 residues. CDR3 in DNA: TGTGCCTGGATCTCGGGTCCCCCTCGCAATCAGCCCCAGCATTTT. This gives the protein CAWISGPPRNQPQHF.

V gene TRBV29-1 combines with J gene TRBJ2-2, with 7 bases identical to TRBD1. The length of the CDR3 is 15 residues. In germline, CDR1 is SQVTM, CDR2 ANQGSEA. Losses at the gene ends were 1 base for V and 5 bases for J; bases not matched to a gene: 7. In DNA, the CDR3 is TGCAGCGTTGAAGTAGGGACAGTCGGAACCGGGGAGCTGTTTTTT. Translated: CSVEVGTVGTGELFF.

The chain combines TRBV7-9 with TRBJ2-7; the D gene is possibly TRBD1 (6 bases). Deletions cut 4 bases from V and 3 bases from J, with 16 bases between. The CDR3 runs 15 residues. In germline, CDR1 is SEHNR, CDR2 FQNEAQ (reference sequence). DNA of the CDR3: TGTGCCAGCAGCTACCCGGGACATGGGTTCTACGAGCAGTACTTC. It encodes CASSYPGHGFYEQYF. Using reference TRBV7-9 and TRBJ2-7 for the parts outside the CDR3, the full variable domain is DTGVSQNPRHKITKRGQNVTFRCDPISEHNRLYWYRQTLGQGPEFLTYFQNEAQLEKSRLLSDRFSAERPKGSFSTLEIQRTEQGDSAMYLCASSYPGHGFYEQYFGPGTRLTVT.

The chain joins TRBV27 to TRBJ2-3; D gene ambiguous. The CDR3 sequence is 13 residues long. Deletions cut 3 bases from V and 1 base from J, with 5 bases between. Germline assignment: CDR1 MNHEY and CDR2 SMNVEV (reference sequence). CDR3 bases: TGTGCCAGCAGTTTCAAGCGCACAGATACGCAGTATTTT. Its protein is CASSFKRTDTQYF.

The V and J genes are TRBV6-1 and TRBJ2-1, with 12 nucleotides matching TRBD1. Germline CDR1 MNHNS, CDR2 SASEGT. This CDR3 has 16 amino acids. The V and J ends lost 3 bases and 8 bases, in that order; junction bases with no gene match: 8. The CDR3 is CASSEPGTGGLYEQFF. CDR3 DNA: TGTGCCAGCAGTGAGCCCGGGACAGGGGGCCTCTATGAGCAGTTCTTC.

The rearrangement joins TRBV5-1 to TRBJ1-1; 7 nucleotides line up with TRBD1. The ends lost 4 bases at V and 4 bases at J; junction bases unmatched: 4. CDR1 is SGHRS and CDR2 is YFSETQ in the germline V gene. The CDR3 consists of 13 residues. The CDR3 bases are TGCGCCAGCAGCCAAACAGGGGTCACTGAAGCTTTCTTT. Protein sequence: CASSQTGVTEAFF.

The chain uses TRBV7-3 and TRBJ2-2, with 11 bases identical to TRBD2. CDR3 length: 18 residues. Trimming cost V 2 bases and J 4 bases; bases outside gene matches: 9. In germline, CDR1 is SGHTA, CDR2 FQGTGA. The CDR3 here is CASSLGSLAGGGTGELFF. In nucleotides, the CDR3 is TGTGCCAGCAGCTTAGGGTCGCTAGCGGGAGGTGGCACCGGGGAGCTGTTTTTT.

J is TRBJ2-3 and V is TRBV19, with D possibly being TRBD1 (5 bases). The V end was cut by 10 bases, the J end by 0 bases, with 11 bases between. The CDR3 contains 13 residues. Germline loops: CDR1 LNHDA, CDR2 SQIVND (reference sequence). CDR3 residues: CAISDISTDTQYF. In DNA, the CDR3 is TGTGCCATCTCGGACATTAGCACAGATACGCAGTATTTT.

This rearrangement joins TRBV29-1 to TRBJ1-1; 8 positions match TRBD1. This CDR3 comprises 12 residues. V shed 5 bases and J 11 bases; nucleotides not matched to a gene: 10. Germline values: CDR1 SQVTM, CDR2 ANQGSEA. The CDR3 reads CSVQSQGARAFF. CDR3 bases: TGCAGCGTTCAGTCTCAGGGGGCGCGGGCTTTCTTT.

The chain employs TRBV9 and TRBJ2-1, with a possible D match to TRBD1 (5 bases). This CDR3 has 14 amino acids. From germline, CDR1 is SGDLS and CDR2 YYNGEE. Trimming pared 2 bases from V and 0 bases from J, leaving 6 bases between. CDR3 residues: CASSVQGSYNEQFF. The CDR3 region has the DNA TGTGCCAGCAGCGTCCAGGGCTCCTACAATGAGCAGTTCTTC.

This clone appeared a few times. This chain connects TRBV3-1 (or the pseudogene TRBV3-2) to TRBJ1-2; TRBD1 is a possible D gene (5 bases). The CDR3 runs 14 residues. Germline CDR1 is LGHDT and CDR2 is YNNKEL (reference sequence). V was shortened by 2 bases and J by 5 bases, with 12 bases between the two germline ends. The CDR3 sequence: CASSQLTVGYGYTF. The CDR3 DNA reads TGTGCCAGCAGCCAATTGACAGTCGGGTATGGCTACACCTTC.

This chain links TRBV6-1 with TRBJ1-5; no definite D call. Trimming pared 1 base from V and 7 bases from J, leaving 11 bases between. The CDR3 spans 14 residues. Germline-derived CDR1 and CDR2 are MNHNS and SASEGT. CDR3 loop: CASSEGLTGQPQHF. In DNA, the CDR3 is TGTGCCAGCAGTGAAGGGCTTACGGGACAGCCCCAGCATTTT.

The rearrangement links TRBV5-5 to TRBJ1-2, with 11 bases fitting TRBD1. The CDR3 has 14 residues. Germline lookup yields CDR1 SGHKS and CDR2 YYEKEE (reference sequence). The junction had 7 bases not matched to a gene; V was cut back by 4 bases and J by 8 bases. CDR3 sequence: CASSPWTGGKGYTF. CDR3 nucleotide sequence: TGTGCCAGCAGCCCGTGGACAGGGGGCAAAGGCTACACCTTC.

CDR3 coding DNA: TGTGCCAGCAGCGTAAGTGCAGGCGAAACCTCTGGAAACACCATATATTTT. As protein: CASSVSAGETSGNTIYF. The gene calls are TRBV9 and TRBJ1-3, with D uncertain. The CDR3 spans 17 residues. Trimming took 1 base from V and 0 from J, leaving 14 bases between them. Germline CDR1 SGDLS, CDR2 YYNGEE. The variable domain in full, completed from reference TRBV9 and TRBJ1-3, reads DSGVTQTPKHLITATGQRVTLRCSPRSGDLSVYWYQQSLDQGLQFLIQYYNGEERAKGNILERFSAQQFPDLHSELNLSSLELGDSALYFCASSVSAGETSGNTIYFGEGSWLTVV.

The genes are TRBV11-2 and TRBJ1-6, with 7 bases that match TRBD1. CDR1 is SGHAT and CDR2 is FQNNGV in the germline V gene. V lost 5 bases and J lost 0; bases outside the gene matches: 10. This CDR3 region has 18 residues. CDR3: CASSARPGGSSYNSPLHF. CDR3 nucleotides: TGTGCCAGCAGCGCTCGGCCAGGGGGGAGCTCCTATAATTCACCCCTCCACTTT.

The sample holds one count of this clone. The chain combines TRBV15 with TRBJ2-1, with TRBD1 matching 10 bases. The V gene's germline CDR1 is LNHNV and CDR2 YYDKDF (reference sequence). The CDR3 consists of 21 residues. Trimming cost V 0 bases and J 3 bases; bases outside gene matches: 17. Here the CDR3 reads CATSRDWETGGHLRLYNEQFF. The CDR3 coding sequence is TGTGCCACCAGCAGAGATTGGGAGACAGGGGGCCACTTACGGCTCTACAATGAGCAGTTCTTC.

J is TRBJ1-2 and V is TRBV25-1; 7 nucleotides line up with TRBD1. CDR3 size: 16 residues. The germline V gene encodes CDR1 MGHDK and CDR2 SYGVNS. V dropped 1 base and J dropped 4; count of bases not matched to a gene: 9. The CDR3 bases are TGTGCCAGCAGTGAATTTGGGGGCGGGACAGTCTATGGCTACACCTTC. Its protein product is CASSEFGGGTVYGYTF.